Listed below are T cell receptor beta chains from one sample, sequenced in a study of human T cells and chemical hapten exposure. TCRdb reanalysed the RACE reads using MiXCR and keeps one entry per CDR3 protein. The table has approximately 59,000 distinct CDR3 sequences, approximately 6.5% seen once. Sequencing input: whole blood. These TCRs come from a female donor in good health. Some clones in this sample may be carry-over from other donors' samples. The CDR3 runs from the conserved cysteine through the conserved F or W. The order of the fields is D gene, clone size, CDR3 length, V gene, J gene, CDR3 protein, CDR3 DNA. A D gene is named only where the DNA matches it firmly. Size tells how often a clone was seen (once, few, many) or the class of an expanded clone, and some rows leave it out.

>NA|few|13|TRBV6-1|TRBJ1-5
CASSDNSVQSQHF
TGTGCCAGCAGTGACAATTCTGTGCAGTCCCAGCATTTT
>NA|NA|13|TRBV7-9|TRBJ1-2
CASSLGIGYGYTF
TGTGCCAGCAGCTTAGGAATCGGTTATGGCTACACCTTC
>NA|many|14|TRBV7-2|TRBJ2-3
CASSLIQYTDTQYF
TGTGCCAGCAGCTTAATCCAGTACACAGATACGCAGTATTTT
>TRBD2|NA|14|TRBV10-3|TRBJ2-7
CAVSTRGDSYEQYF
TGTGCCGTCTCGACCCGGGGGGACTCCTACGAGCAGTACTTC
>NA|NA|16|TRBV11-2|TRBJ2-3
CASSHPEDSSTDTQYF
TGTGCCAGCAGCCATCCCGAGGACAGTAGCACAGATACGCAGTATTTT
>NA|NA|13|TRBV12-3/TRBV12-4|TRBJ2-7
CASSSGGRDEQYF
TGTGCCAGCAGTTCTGGGGGCAGAGACGAGCAGTACTTC
>NA|many|16|TRBV6-6|TRBJ2-1
CASTHVGDIPNNEQFF
TGTGCCAGCACCCACGTCGGGGATATTCCCAACAATGAGCAGTTCTTC
>NA|few|14|TRBV7-9|TRBJ1-2
CASSSDGPTYGYTF
TGTGCCAGCAGCTCGGACGGGCCCACCTATGGCTACACCTTC
>TRBD2|many|15|TRBV9|TRBJ2-1
CASSEWTSGRAPQFF
TGTGCCAGCAGCGAGTGGACTAGCGGGAGGGCCCCCCAGTTCTTC
>TRBD1|many|14|TRBV5-1|TRBJ2-7
CASSPGQGAYEQYF
TGCGCCAGCAGCCCAGGACAGGGGGCGTACGAGCAGTACTTC
>TRBD2|many|16|TRBV7-3|TRBJ2-2
CASSPTSGRAIGELFF
TGTGCCAGCAGCCCGACTAGCGGGAGGGCTATCGGGGAGCTGTTTTTT
>TRBD2|many|14|TRBV28|TRBJ2-7
CASSLTSGPYEQYF
TGTGCCAGCAGTCTGACTAGCGGACCCTACGAGCAGTACTTC
>TRBD1|few|13|TRBV6-2/TRBV6-3|TRBJ2-1
CATLRGILNEQFF
TGTGCCACCCTCAGGGGGATTTTAAATGAGCAGTTCTTC
>TRBD2|few|16|TRBV11-2|TRBJ2-1
CASSPPLAGSFDEQFF
TGTGCCAGCAGCCCACCCCTAGCGGGATCGTTTGATGAGCAGTTCTTC
>TRBD1|NA|12|TRBV28|TRBJ2-3
CASSRRGLGQYF
TGTGCCAGCAGCCGCAGGGGGCTCGGGCAGTATTTT
>NA|many|13|TRBV11-2|TRBJ2-7
CASSLVIAGEQYF
TGTGCCAGCAGCTTAGTAATTGCTGGCGAGCAGTACTTC
>TRBD1|few|13|TRBV28|TRBJ1-5
CASSVQGSQPQHF
TGTGCCAGCAGCGTACAGGGGAGTCAGCCCCAGCATTTT
>NA|NA|15|TRBV21-1|TRBJ1-3
CASSKDRGQGNTIYF
TGTGCCAGCAGCAAGGACAGGGGGCAAGGAAACACCATATATTTT
>NA|many|17|TRBV12-5|TRBJ1-6
CASGLVLRSSYNSPLHF
TGTGCTAGTGGTTTGGTACTTCGGAGCTCCTATAATTCACCCCTCCACTTT
>NA|many|14|TRBV29-1|TRBJ2-7
CSVVGGLGSYEQYF
TGCAGCGTTGTAGGGGGGCTGGGATCCTACGAGCAGTACTTC
>TRBD2|few|14|TRBV2|TRBJ2-1
CASEGLAGLNEQFF
TGTGCCAGCGAGGGACTAGCGGGTCTCAATGAGCAGTTCTTC
>NA|few|15|TRBV2|TRBJ1-5
CASSEATGWRQPQHF
TGTGCCAGCAGTGAAGCAACAGGTTGGAGGCAGCCCCAGCATTTT
>TRBD1|few|15|TRBV5-1|TRBJ2-5
CASSTLGTVQETQYF
TGCGCCAGCAGCACCCTCGGGACAGTACAAGAGACCCAGTACTTC
>NA|NA|17|TRBV4-2|TRBJ2-1
CASSQAVGGYSYNEQFF
TGTGCCAGCAGCCAGGCCGTAGGTGGGTACTCCTACAATGAGCAGTTCTTC
>NA|NA|16|TRBV4-3|TRBJ2-1
CASSQDLTETNNEQFF
TGCGCCAGCAGCCAAGATCTGACCGAAACGAACAATGAGCAGTTCTTC
>NA|many|13|TRBV12-3/TRBV12-4|TRBJ1-5
CASSLAINQPQHF
TGTGCCAGCAGTTTGGCAATAAATCAGCCCCAGCATTTT
>NA|few|13|TRBV29-1|TRBJ1-5
CSVGLGANQPQHF
TGCAGCGTTGGACTCGGGGCCAATCAGCCCCAGCATTTT
>TRBD1|many|13|TRBV4-1|TRBJ2-7
CASSQEQGYEQYF
TGCGCCAGCAGCCAAGAACAGGGGTACGAGCAGTACTTC
>NA|many|13|TRBV20-1|TRBJ2-1
CSANSGSRPEQFF
TGCAGTGCCAATAGCGGCTCTAGGCCCGAGCAGTTCTTC